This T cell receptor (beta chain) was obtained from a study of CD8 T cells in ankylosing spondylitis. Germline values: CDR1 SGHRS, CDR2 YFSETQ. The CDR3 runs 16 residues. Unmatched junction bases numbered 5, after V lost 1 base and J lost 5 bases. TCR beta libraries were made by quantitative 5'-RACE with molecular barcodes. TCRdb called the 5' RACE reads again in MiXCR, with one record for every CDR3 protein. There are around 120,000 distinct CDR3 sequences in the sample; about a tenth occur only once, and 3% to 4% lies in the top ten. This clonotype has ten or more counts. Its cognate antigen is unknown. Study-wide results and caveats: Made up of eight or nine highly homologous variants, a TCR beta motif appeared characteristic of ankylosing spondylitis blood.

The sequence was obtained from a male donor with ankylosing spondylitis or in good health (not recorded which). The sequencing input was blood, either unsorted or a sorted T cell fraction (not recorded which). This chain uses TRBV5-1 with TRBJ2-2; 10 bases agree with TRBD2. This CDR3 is CASSLSLAGYTGELFF. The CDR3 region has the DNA TGCGCCAGCAGCTTGTCACTAGCGGGATATACCGGGGAGCTGTTTTTT.